This entry describes one TCR beta chain. Its antigen is unknown. No base-level quality is on record; no much larger clone is a single base apart. The data originate from a study of cytomegalovirus exposure and HLA in healthy donors (dated by TCRdb to 2017 to 2019). Turning to the overall study: An earlier analysis of 587 of the donors reported approximately 260 Gb of sequence data and 100 million to 120 million unique TCR beta sequences obtained from approximately 180 million T cells. About 330 gigabases of sequencing data and roughly 81 million unique TCR sequences made up an early release that covered 640 HLA-typed donors. Of the 300 to 500 genotyped donors, 65% to 90% were placed in the genetic ancestry cluster associated with self-reported Caucasian donors. The study aimed to test whether signatures of past pathogen exposure could be identified by cataloging public T cell receptors. The study used immunosequencing to profile the T cell repertoires of hundreds of subjects and linked those repertoires to cytomegalovirus serostatus. Besides the first cohort of roughly 640 subjects, a separate validation cohort made up of over a hundred different subjects was used. To predict cytomegalovirus infection status, the study combined high-throughput TCR immunosequencing, statistical association of individual TCRs with disease status, and machine learning. To study patterns of TCR occurrence, a later analysis re-analyzed previously published TCR beta repertoires from around 670 donors and added high-resolution HLA genotyping. Rather than using new phenotypic data, the later analysis identified candidate immune exposures from TCR beta sequences and from how often those sequences occurred across donors. To decide whether each TCR beta V gene segment behaved as functional or pseudogenic, an earlier analysis of 587 of the donors relied on high-throughput TCR beta sequencing. Donor age, sex, ethnicity and CMV serostatus were compiled alongside the repertoire data. Genome-wide SNP genotypes for about 65% of the roughly 670 donors were used in a later genetic analysis, which treated that subset as a discovery cohort. Every discovery cohort repertoire had been produced on one sequencing platform. Class I and class II HLA loci were covered by the typing at four-digit resolution. Typing coverage differed by locus: A, B, C, DRB1 and DQB1 were typed in roughly 620-630 donors, DQA1 in 500 to 550, DPA1 in nearly 610, and DPB1 in around 440. Because of strong linkage in the cohort, five DR-DQ haplotypes were treated as single units for association and clustering. Among about 400 genotyped donors of the cohort, an average of roughly 230,000 unique TCR beta nucleotide sequences was sequenced per donor, of which about 19% were non-productive.

The cohort was made up of around 720 healthy bone marrow donors. All cohort members were sampled while nominally healthy, although unrecorded immune exposures were likely present. The donor was CMV seropositive and was included in the group of approximately 300 seropositive cohort members. Each donor provided a peripheral blood sample, and peripheral blood mononuclear cells were used for TCR beta sequencing. The Qiagen DNeasy Blood Extraction Kit was used to extract genomic DNA from the blood cell samples. For this chain, trimming is 0 bases at the V end and 6 bases at the J end, and the number of junction bases without a gene match is 4. From cysteine to phenylalanine, the CDR3 is 14 amino acids long. Just the 42-base CDR3 DNA is kept, in frame starting at base 1. From a lookup of the germline V gene, CDR1 and CDR2 are SNHLY and FYNNEI. The library was prepared using the immunoSEQ multiplex PCR assay. For the multiplex PCR, a mixture combining 60 forward primers for TCR Vbeta segments and 13 reverse primers for TCR Jbeta segments was used. A multiplex PCR assay on genomic DNA amplified the CDR3 region of rearranged TCR beta genes. Amplified TCR beta libraries were sequenced as 87-base-pair reads on the Illumina HiSeq System. The authors' pipeline ran thus. A later analysis tallied 80 million to 95 million unique TCR beta chains across the 660 or so repertoires, and 10 million to 11 million of those chains were shared by two or more donors. To remove PCR and sequencing errors, raw reads were error-corrected and collapsed into unique sequences using a nearest-neighbor algorithm that merged closely related sequences. To assign V, D and J gene segments, CDR3 sequences were aligned to IMGT reference sequences. For a sequence to be retained, a match of at least six nucleotides was required to both a V gene segment and a J gene segment. Rearrangements were called productive when the CDR3 lacked stop codons and stayed in frame with V and J; all others were non-productive. CDR3 was defined by IMGT convention, running from the second conserved V-encoded cysteine to the conserved J-encoded phenylalanine. In an earlier analysis of around 600 of the donors, sequences lacking an unambiguous match to a single V gene segment were excluded. In an earlier analysis of several hundred of the donors, V segments were called functional above 56.7% productive rearrangements and were called segregating when the between-donor standard deviation exceeded 5%. A statistical classification framework was developed to diagnose cytomegalovirus status using the catalog of TCR beta chain sequences. V and J gene assignment, in a later analysis, came from comparing TCR nucleotide sequences with IMGT/GENE-DB human TR gene sequences. Using the TCRdist pipeline, a later analysis assigned CDR3 sequences along with most-parsimonious VDJ recombination scenarios. In a later analysis, every TCR beta chain was defined by the combination of its CDR3 amino acid sequence and its V-gene family, and reads without a unique V-gene family were dropped. As a way to deal with suspected cross-contamination and a sequencing artifact, a later analysis dropped 450 to 700 nucleotide sequences that were highly shared and had low generation probability. For each public chain, a later analysis derived a clonal expansion index from normalized ranks of inferred template counts within each repertoire. In a later analysis, generation probabilities were computed with a VDJ recombination model fitted to out-of-frame rearrangements, and the resulting probabilities were checked against IGoR. A later analysis scored TCR-TCR, TCR-HLA and TCR-CMV co-occurrence with hypergeometric tests, applying a repertoire-size bias correction to TCR pairs. False discovery rates were estimated in a later analysis by permuting HLA or CMV assignments 20 times. A later analysis grouped co-occurring TCRs with DBSCAN, adding TCRdist sequence similarity when clustering within HLA-allele-positive subsets. Repertoires with fewer than 30,000 or more than 120,000 public chains were left out of co-occurrence clustering, as were about five repertoires with anomalous nucleotide sharing. TCRdb stores this immuneACCESS table with in-frame sequences only. Part of the clones is absent; in the studies checked, under half of the shortfall reflects unresolved V genes, and no reason is known for the rest. V and J calls and clone size are copied from that table; D and trimming were computed from the DNA. The sample table shows 85,000 to 100,000 clones, and 70% to 80% are seen once. Together, the top ten hold about 3.1% of the sample.

The paper as a whole reports these results and caveats: In a later genetic analysis, fewer N-insertions in productive TCRs were reported among donors in an Asian-associated ancestry cluster than the roughly 700-donor mean. Strong co-occurrence of HLA alleles, especially DR and DQ, made assigning TCR associations to individual alleles difficult. Linkage disequilibrium might explain the correlated functional status among segregating V segments, but an unknown experimental factor could not be excluded. In an earlier analysis of approximately 590 of the donors, most TCR beta V segments appeared in productive rearrangements about 90% or about 30% of the time, broadly matching IMGT annotations. The classifier was reported to diagnose cytomegalovirus status with high specificity and sensitivity in both the original and validation cohorts. It was suggested by the authors that the approach could potentially be generalized to other disease states and immunological phenotypes. Some IMGT-functional V segments, including TRBV6-2 and TRBV6-3, could not be told apart with the 87-base-pair reads, so those segments were excluded. This cohort had only TCR beta chains sequenced, and the lack of alpha or paired-chain data limited which features could be detected. In a later analysis, some 18,000 TCR beta sequences were associated with specific HLA alleles at a false discovery rate of 0.05. A later analysis found that most CMV-associated TCR beta chains appeared HLA-restricted, with HLA associations seemingly driven largely by CMV exposure. Immune exposure information for the cohort was limited to CMV serostatus. An association between a missense DCLRE1C variant and V-gene and J-gene trimming of TCR beta chains was found in a later genetic analysis and replicated in an independent cohort. Roughly 15 rarely observed V segments, including chromosome 9 orphons, were excluded from the earlier analysis of a few hundred of the donors because counts were too low. Three of the identified cytomegalovirus-associated TCR beta chains were confirmed in vitro to be specific for cytomegalovirus antigens. In a later analysis, HLA-associated TCR beta chains were found to be more clonally expanded and to have lower generation probabilities than equally common non-associated chains. The sequencing pipeline was judged likely to have produced a cluster of highly shared sequence variants as a technical artifact. A total of 164 TCR beta chains were listed by the study as associated with cytomegalovirus. In a later analysis, the rate of TCR association differed among HLA loci, with DRB1 alleles having the most associated TCRs and HLA-C alleles having the fewest. Because some donors lacked HLA typing at each locus, the association tests relied only on the typed subset. According to a later analysis, parvovirus B19, influenza, CMV and Epstein-Barr virus appeared linked to several top co-occurrence clusters. Roughly uniform sequencing depth across donors was assumed in presence/absence analyses, although this assumption may not hold. Most TCR sequences were seen in very few donors, while some public TCRs were found in many individuals. A further reported finding was that TCR beta sequences accurately predicted the HLA-A and HLA-B alleles for most subjects in the first cohort.

The source of this sequence is a male donor in good health and CMV-seropositive. The chain couples TRBV2 to TRBJ1-2, with 7 bases in between that match TRBD1. Material for sequencing was PBMCs. The bases are TGTGCCAGCAGTGAAGCACAGGGGATCCATGGCTACACCTTC. Protein translation: CASSEAQGIHGYTF.